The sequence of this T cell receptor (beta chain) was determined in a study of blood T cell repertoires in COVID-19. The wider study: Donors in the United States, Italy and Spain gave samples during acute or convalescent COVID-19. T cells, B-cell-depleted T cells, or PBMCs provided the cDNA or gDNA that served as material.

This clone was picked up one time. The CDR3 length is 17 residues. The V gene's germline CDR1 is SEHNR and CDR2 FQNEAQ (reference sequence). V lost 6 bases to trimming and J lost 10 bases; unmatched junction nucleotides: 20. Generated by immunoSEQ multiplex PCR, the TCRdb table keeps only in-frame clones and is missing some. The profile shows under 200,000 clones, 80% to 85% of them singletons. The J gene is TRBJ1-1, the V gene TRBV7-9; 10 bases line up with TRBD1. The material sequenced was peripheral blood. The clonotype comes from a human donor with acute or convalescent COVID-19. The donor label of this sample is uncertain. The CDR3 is CASSRLRQGARQIGAFF. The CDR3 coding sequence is TGTGCCAGCAGTAGACTGCGACAGGGGGCGAGGCAGATAGGAGCTTTCTTT. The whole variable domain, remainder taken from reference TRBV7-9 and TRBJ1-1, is DTGVSQNPRHKITKRGQNVTFRCDPISEHNRLYWYRQTLGQGPEFLTYFQNEAQLEKSRLLSDRFSAERPKGSFSTLEIQRTEQGDSAMYLCASSRLRQGARQIGAFFGQGTRLTVV.